This is a list of T cell receptor beta chains from one sample in a study of blood T cell repertoires in COVID-19. Profiled with immunoSEQ multiplex PCR; TCRdb holds only in-frame clones, not every one. The sample includes some 90,000 clones, roughly nine tenths of them seen just once. The sample was peripheral blood. The receptors shown here come from a woman aged 80 or over with active COVID-19. CDR3s include the opening cysteine and the closing phenylalanine or tryptophan. A D gene is named only where the DNA matches it firmly. The size of a clone is reported for some rows only, either as once, few or many, or as a class for expanded clones.

V	D	J	size	CDR3	DNA
TRBV11-2	TRBD2	TRBJ2-5	-	CACLSGSRETQYF	TGTGCCTGTTTAAGCGGGAGTAGGGAGACCCAGTACTTC
TRBV9	TRBD1	TRBJ1-1	once	CASNRGQRGTEAFF	TGTGCCTCCAATAGGGGGCAACGTGGCACTGAAGCTTTCTTT
TRBV3-1/TRBV3-2	-	TRBJ2-5	-	CASSQIGAQVGTQYF	TGTGCCAGCAGCCAGATAGGGGCCCAGGTAGGGACCCAGTACTTC
TRBV3-1/TRBV3-2	-	TRBJ1-4	-	CASSSSATNEKLFF	TGTGCCAGCAGTTCTTCTGCAACTAATGAAAAACTGTTTTTT
TRBV13	TRBD1	TRBJ1-2	-	CASSVGTGAYGYTF	TGTGCCAGCAGCGTCGGGACAGGGGCCTATGGCTACACCTTC
TRBV7-3	-	TRBJ2-2	-	CASSQTGVGELFF	TGTGCCAGCAGCCAGACGGGTGTCGGGGAGCTGTTTTTT
TRBV24-1	-	TRBJ2-7	-	CATSDLRQTPAGEQYF	TGTGCCACCAGTGATTTAAGGCAGACCCCTGCGGGGGAGCAGTACTTC
TRBV19	TRBD2	TRBJ2-5	-	CASSQRERETQYF	TGTGCCAGTAGCCAGCGGGAGAGGGAGACCCAGTACTTC
TRBV3-1/TRBV3-2	TRBD1	TRBJ1-5	-	CASSQRGLATQPQHF	TGTGCCAGCAGCCAAAGGGGGCTCGCTACTCAGCCCCAGCATTTT
TRBV6-5	TRBD1	TRBJ1-2	-	CASSYSDRGLYGYTF	TGTGCCAGCAGTTACTCGGACAGGGGGCTCTATGGCTACACCTTC
TRBV3-1/TRBV3-2	-	TRBJ2-5	-	CASSPTLDFQETQYF	TGTGCCAGCAGCCCAACCCTAGACTTCCAAGAGACCCAGTACTTC
TRBV6-2/TRBV6-3	-	TRBJ1-5	-	CASSYSLLPQHF	TGTGCCAGCAGTTACTCTCTACTGCCCCAGCATTTT
TRBV7-2	TRBD2	TRBJ2-2	-	CASSLATTGLAGLFANTGELFF	TGTGCCAGCAGCTTAGCTACAACTGGACTAGCGGGATTGTTCGCGAACACCGGGGAGCTGTTTTTT
TRBV6-2/TRBV6-3	TRBD1	TRBJ1-2	once	CASSYNRQQGAYGYTF	TGTGCCAGCAGTTACAACCGCCAACAGGGGGCCTATGGCTACACCTTC
TRBV2	TRBD1	TRBJ2-3	-	CASSAGRGPGDTQYF	TGTGCCAGCAGTGCTGGAAGGGGGCCTGGAGATACGCAGTATTTT
TRBV5-4	-	TRBJ2-5	-	CASSPRGGETQYF	TGTGCCAGCAGCCCCCGAGGGGGTGAGACCCAGTACTTC
TRBV7-8	TRBD1	TRBJ2-1	-	CASTIDRGRMGEQFF	TGTGCCAGCACCATAGACAGGGGGCGAATGGGTGAGCAGTTCTTC
TRBV6-4	-	TRBJ1-5	few	CASSPEGGQPQHF	TGTGCCAGCAGTCCTGAGGGTGGGCAGCCCCAGCATTTT
TRBV2	TRBD2	TRBJ2-7	-	CASSVLAGPYEQYF	TGTGCCAGCAGTGTTCTAGCGGGTCCCTACGAGCAGTACTTC
TRBV7-2	TRBD2	TRBJ2-7	-	CASSPYSGKVGEQYF	TGTGCCAGCAGCCCCTATAGCGGGAAAGTGGGGGAGCAGTACTTC
TRBV6-5	TRBD1	TRBJ1-2	few	CASKTDREHGYTF	TGTGCCAGCAAAACCGACAGGGAACACGGCTACACCTTC
TRBV28	TRBD1	TRBJ1-1	-	CASTGQVGNTEAFF	TGTGCCAGCACCGGACAGGTGGGCAACACTGAAGCTTTCTTT
TRBV28	TRBD2	TRBJ2-7	-	CASSLASGFYEQYF	TGTGCCAGCAGTTTAGCTAGCGGGTTCTACGAGCAGTACTTC
TRBV3-1/TRBV3-2	-	TRBJ2-1	-	CASSQATAASSYNEQFF	TGTGCCAGCAGCCAAGCTACGGCGGCTAGCTCCTACAATGAGCAGTTCTTC
TRBV6-5	-	TRBJ2-7	-	CASTERLGTNYEQYF	TGTGCCAGCACCGAAAGGTTGGGCACAAACTACGAGCAGTACTTC
TRBV7-9	TRBD2	TRBJ2-1	-	CASSSGTSRNEQFF	TGTGCCAGCAGCTCCGGGACTAGCCGCAATGAGCAGTTCTTC
TRBV11-2	TRBD1	TRBJ2-7	-	CASSKRGTGREQYF	TGTGCCAGCAGCAAACGCGGGACAGGGCGCGAGCAGTACTTC
TRBV7-8	-	TRBJ1-5	-	CASSLAPGLASNQPQHF	TGTGCCAGCAGCTTAGCCCCGGGACTGGCTAGCAATCAGCCCCAGCATTTT
TRBV2	TRBD2	TRBJ2-3	-	CASSELAGVDTQYF	TGTGCCAGCAGTGAGCTAGCGGGAGTGGATACGCAGTATTTT
TRBV11-2	-	TRBJ1-6	few	CASSFLSPLHF	TGTGCCAGCAGCTTTCTTTCACCCCTCCACTTT
TRBV28	TRBD1	TRBJ1-4	-	CASSPDRVGEKLFF	TGTGCCAGCAGTCCAGACAGGGTTGGCGAAAAACTGTTTTTT
TRBV15	TRBD2	TRBJ2-7	-	CATSRDKAGVGEQYF	TGTGCCACCAGCAGAGATAAAGCGGGAGTTGGCGAGCAGTACTTC
TRBV6-5	-	TRBJ1-6	-	CASSYRGSSYNSPLHF	TGTGCCAGCAGTTACCGAGGGAGCTCCTATAATTCACCCCTCCACTTT
TRBV28	TRBD1	TRBJ1-4	-	CASTPRVGQGDEKLFF	TGTGCCAGCACCCCTAGGGTGGGACAGGGGGATGAAAAACTGTTTTTT
TRBV12-3/TRBV12-4	-	TRBJ1-5	-	CALQGSGNQPQHF	TGTGCCCTACAGGGTTCGGGCAATCAGCCCCAGCATTTT
TRBV4-3	-	TRBJ2-5	-	CASSVSAGGTQYF	TGCGCCAGCAGCGTAAGCGCCGGGGGGACCCAGTACTTC
TRBV19	TRBD1	TRBJ2-3	-	CASRDRGRTDTQYF	TGTGCCAGTAGGGACAGGGGGCGTACAGATACGCAGTATTTT
TRBV9	-	TRBJ1-6	-	CASSQGSVRRGSPLHF	TGTGCCAGCAGCCAGGGGTCCGTACGACGGGGTTCACCCCTCCACTTT
TRBV18	-	TRBJ1-1	-	CASSPSGITEAFF	TGTGCCAGCTCACCATCAGGGATCACTGAAGCTTTCTTT
TRBV7-2	TRBD2	TRBJ2-5	-	CASSVTSGGEGETQYF	TGTGCCAGCAGCGTAACTAGCGGGGGGGAAGGAGAGACCCAGTACTTC
TRBV5-1	-	TRBJ2-5	-	CASSSSLAREWETQYF	TGCGCCAGCAGCTCGTCTCTAGCGCGGGAATGGGAGACCCAGTACTTC
TRBV5-4	-	TRBJ2-7	few	CASSPGGGTRSSYEQYF	TGTGCCAGCAGCCCCGGGGGTGGGACCCGAAGTTCCTACGAGCAGTACTTC
TRBV7-2	-	TRBJ2-7	-	CASSYNGGLGVEQYF	TGTGCCAGCAGCTACAATGGGGGCCTCGGAGTCGAGCAGTACTTC
TRBV18	-	TRBJ2-3	-	CASSSTGSDTQYF	TGTGCCAGCTCATCCACAGGGTCAGATACGCAGTATTTT
TRBV28	TRBD1	TRBJ2-1	-	CASTALNLGGREQFF	TGTGCCAGCACCGCGTTAAATCTAGGGGGCCGTGAGCAGTTCTTC
TRBV18	-	TRBJ1-2	-	CASSPQNGYTF	TGTGCCAGCTCACCTCAGAATGGCTACACCTTC
TRBV25-1	TRBD2	TRBJ2-7	-	CASPVPGEGPYEQYF	TGTGCCAGTCCTGTTCCGGGGGAGGGCCCCTACGAGCAGTACTTC
TRBV27	-	TRBJ2-3	-	CASSPFSPAATDTQYF	TGTGCCAGCAGCCCTTTTTCCCCGGCGGCCACAGATACGCAGTATTTT
TRBV30	TRBD2	TRBJ2-1	-	CAWRAGGGNEQFF	TGTGCCTGGAGGGCGGGAGGAGGCAATGAGCAGTTCTTC
TRBV5-1	TRBD1	TRBJ1-2	-	CASSQNAGQGAGGGYTF	TGCGCCAGCAGCCAAAACGCTGGGCAGGGGGCAGGAGGTGGCTACACCTTC